What follows are 21 T cell receptor beta chains derived from one specimen sequenced in a study of cytomegalovirus exposure and HLA in healthy donors. The protocol was immunoSEQ multiplex PCR, while the TCRdb copy is restricted to in-frame clones and leaves out a portion. The sample includes 110,000 to 150,000 clones, 85% to 90% of them seen just once. The sample comprised PBMCs. The receptor set was obtained from a woman aged 18-35 years in good health and CMV-seropositive.

The V gene is TRBV7-2, the J gene TRBJ2-1; no reliable D call. Deletions cut 2 bases from V and 10 bases from J, with 9 bases between. This CDR3 spans 12 amino acids. The germline V gene has CDR1 SGHTA and CDR2 FQGNSA. Here the CDR3 reads CASSLLGSEQFF. CDR3 nucleotides: TGTGCCAGCAGCTTATTGGGCAGCGAGCAGTTCTTC.

The chain couples TRBV7-2 to TRBJ1-2, with D unclear. Trimming pared 1 base from V and 5 bases from J, leaving 14 bases between. Looked up from germline, CDR1 is SGHTA and CDR2 is FQGNSA. The CDR3 sequence is 15 residues long. The CDR3 sequence: CASSLGPGGGYGYTF. The DNA for the CDR3 is TGTGCCAGCAGCTTAGGACCGGGAGGAGGGTATGGCTACACCTTC.

This clone came up a few times. The chain has TRBV19 and TRBJ1-5; TRBD1 might be the D (6 bases). V was clipped by 7 bases and J by 2 bases, with 12 bases between them. This CDR3 has 14 amino acids. Germline V gene sequence: CDR1 LNHDA, CDR2 SQIVND (reference sequence). CDR3 coding DNA: TGTGCCAGTAATCAACGGACAGGCAATCAGCCCCAGCATTTT. Protein product: CASNQRTGNQPQHF.

In nucleotides, the CDR3 is TGTGCCAGCAGCTTAGCGCGCGAGATGCAGTTCTTC. As protein: CASSLAREMQFF. This chain uses TRBV7-9 with TRBJ2-1; D is unresolved. The ends were cut back, 0 bases at V and 12 bases at J, with 9 bases in the middle. Germline CDR1 is SEHNR and CDR2 is FQNEAQ (reference sequence). The CDR3 sequence is 12 residues long. The entire variable domain, with the rest obtained from reference TRBV7-9 and TRBJ2-1, is as follows: DTGVSQNPRHKITKRGQNVTFRCDPISEHNRLYWYRQTLGQGPEFLTYFQNEAQLEKSRLLSDRFSAERPKGSFSTLEIQRTEQGDSAMYLCASSLAREMQFFGPGTRLTVL.

V usage is TRBV4-2 and J usage is TRBJ2-7; 9 bases align to TRBD1. This CDR3 has 15 residues. J lost 5 bases, V lost 3 bases, and 8 bases had no gene match. Germline loops: CDR1 LGHNA, CDR2 YNFKEQ. The CDR3 DNA sequence: TGTGCCAGCAGCCAGCCCCAGGGACAGGGACACGAGCAGTACTTC. It is translated as CASSQPQGQGHEQYF.

The sample holds one count of this clone. This chain joins TRBV4-1 and TRBJ2-5; possibly TRBD1 for D (6 bases). CDR1 MGHRA and CDR2 YSYEKL come from the germline V gene. This CDR3 spans 14 amino acids. The ends were cut back, 1 base at V and 7 bases at J, with 13 bases in the middle. CDR3 nucleotides: TGCGCCAGCAGCCAAGCGCACAGGGATGGGACCCAGTACTTC. It is translated as CASSQAHRDGTQYF.

The chain uses TRBV7-3 and TRBJ1-2; TRBD1 agrees at 7 bases. With 5 bases clipped from V and 2 bases from J, the junction kept 2 bases outside the gene matches. CDR1 is SGHTA and CDR2 is FQGTGA in the germline V gene. The CDR3 totals 13 residues. In DNA form, the CDR3 reads TGTGCCAGCAGCCCGGACAGGAACTATGGCTACACCTTC. Translation gives CASSPDRNYGYTF.

The chain uses TRBV6-5 and TRBJ1-6; weak D call: TRBD1 (5 bases). This CDR3 spans 15 amino acids. Germline CDR1 and CDR2: MNHEY and SVGAGI. V lost 6 bases to trimming and J lost 8 bases, with 17 bases between them. The CDR3 here is CASRSVGWGDSPLHF. The CDR3 region has the DNA TGTGCCAGCAGATCCGTGGGATGGGGGGATTCACCCCTCCACTTT.

The chain links TRBV30 to TRBJ2-7; 8 bases are shared with TRBD2. The CDR3 runs to 15 residues. Per the germline V gene, CDR1 is GTSNPN and CDR2 is SVGIG (reference sequence). Unmatched junction bases numbered 5, after V lost 0 bases and J lost 1 base. Here the CDR3 DNA reads TGTGCCTGGAGTGTAACGACTAGCGTATCCTACGAGCAGTACTTC. Translated: CAWSVTTSVSYEQYF. Based on the CDR3 plus reference TRBV30 and TRBJ2-7, the full variable domain is SQTIHQWPATLVQPVGSPLSLECTVEGTSNPNLYWYRQAAGRGLQLLFYSVGIGQISSEVPQNLSASRPQDRQFILSSKKLLLSDSGFYLCAWSVTTSVSYEQYFGPGTRLTVT.

The gene calls are TRBV19 and TRBJ2-5, with no clear D. V was trimmed by 2 bases and J by 4 bases, leaving 8 bases between them. The CDR3 loop spans 13 amino acids. Germline V gene sequence: CDR1 LNHDA, CDR2 SQIVND (reference sequence). Written as DNA, the CDR3 is TGTGCCAGTAGTATAAGACTTCTAGAGACCCAGTACTTC. It codes for CASSIRLLETQYF.

This clone was observed a handful of times. CDR3: CASSEKVGLAGAHTDTQYF. Here the CDR3 DNA reads TGTGCCAGCAGTGAGAAGGTAGGACTAGCGGGGGCGCACACAGATACGCAGTATTTT. This sequence joins TRBV6-1 and TRBJ2-3; 13 bases agree with TRBD2. The CDR3 spans 19 residues. Germline V gene sequence: CDR1 MNHNS, CDR2 SASEGT. Losses at the gene ends were 3 bases for V and 2 bases for J; bases not matched to a gene: 11.

The chain joins TRBV28 to TRBJ2-2; D remains unclear. This CDR3 has 15 residues. Germline assignment: CDR1 MDHEN and CDR2 SYDVKM. V lost 8 bases and J lost 6, with 19 bases in between. CDR3 coding DNA: TGTGCCAGCCTCAAGGTCCAGTCAGGCGCCGGGGAGCTGTTTTTT. Translating it yields CASLKVQSGAGELFF.

The genes are TRBV29-1 and TRBJ2-2, with a tentative D call TRBD2 (6 bases). The V gene's germline CDR1 is SQVTM and CDR2 ANQGSEA. V dropped 4 bases and J dropped 4 bases, with 13 bases sitting between them. The CDR3 extends over 14 amino acids. CDR3 sequence: CSVAVGGITGELFF. CDR3 coding DNA: TGCAGCGTTGCGGTGGGCGGGATCACCGGGGAGCTGTTTTTT.

The V gene is TRBV6-4, the J gene TRBJ2-2; D possibly corresponds to TRBD1 (5 bases). V was trimmed by 3 bases and J by 7 bases, leaving 9 bases between them. CDR3 length equals 13 residues. Germline-derived CDR1 and CDR2 are MRHNA and SNTAGT. The CDR3 loop reads CASSEQTGGELFF. The CDR3 coding sequence is TGTGCCAGCAGTGAACAAACAGGCGGGGAGCTGTTTTTT.

This clone was counted between two and nine times. CDR3 amino acids: CASSTPERPYEQYF. In DNA, the CDR3 is TGTGCCAGCAGTACTCCGGAGCGACCCTACGAGCAGTACTTC. The rearrangement links TRBV6-1 to TRBJ2-7; D is undetermined. The V gene lost 5 bases and the J gene lost 2 bases, with 13 bases spanning the gap. CDR1 is MNHNS and CDR2 is SASEGT in the germline V gene. CDR3 size: 14 residues.

The J gene is TRBJ2-1, the V gene TRBV30, with no clear D. The germline V gene encodes CDR1 GTSNPN and CDR2 SVGIG (reference sequence). Trimming removed 2 bases from V and 10 bases from J, with 12 bases in between. There are 12 residues in the CDR3. CDR3 sequence reads: CAWSKVPREQFF. As DNA, the CDR3 is TGTGCCTGGAGTAAGGTCCCCAGGGAGCAGTTCTTC.

This clone was observed once. The chain is built from TRBV7-9 and TRBJ2-5; D might be TRBD2 (5 bases). This CDR3 contains 14 residues. V shed 4 bases and J shed 4 bases, with 13 bases lying between them. Germline CDR1 SEHNR, CDR2 FQNEAQ (reference sequence). CDR3 amino acids: CASSWTGKRETQYF. CDR3 bases: TGTGCCAGCAGCTGGACGGGGAAAAGAGAGACCCAGTACTTC.

This chain links TRBV7-9 with TRBJ2-2; 7 positions match TRBD2. Germline V gives CDR1 SEHNR, CDR2 FQNEAQ (reference sequence). This CDR3 comprises 16 residues. V trimming: 6 bases; J trimming: 6 bases; junction bases outside the gene matches: 13. The CDR3 region is CASRIPGGSDSGELFF. CDR3 in DNA: TGTGCCAGCAGGATCCCTGGCGGGAGCGATTCCGGGGAGCTGTTTTTT.

The V gene is TRBV6-5, the J gene TRBJ2-7; 9 bases match TRBD1. This CDR3 region has 13 residues. The germline V gene encodes CDR1 MNHEY and CDR2 SVGAGI. With V trimmed by 10 bases and J by 7 bases, 11 bases remained unmatched. The CDR3 nucleotides read TGTGCCACCCGGGGACAGGGATTAGGTGAGCAGTACTTC. Protein: CATRGQGLGEQYF.

V gene TRBV5-1 combines with J gene TRBJ1-1, with D hard to call. The germline V gene encodes CDR1 SGHRS and CDR2 YFSETQ. The CDR3 spans 12 residues. Trimming removed 4 bases from V and 6 bases from J, with 10 bases in between. The DNA for the CDR3 is TGCGCCAGCAGCCCGGGGTTGGCTGAAGCTTTCTTT. Amino acid sequence: CASSPGLAEAFF.

This clone was detected once. The V and J genes are TRBV7-2 and TRBJ1-2; maybe TRBD1 (5 bases). Germline V gene data show CDR1 as SGHTA and CDR2 as FQGNSA. The CDR3 contains 12 residues. V was cut by 1 base and J by 8 bases, with 8 bases left in between. In DNA form, the CDR3 reads TGTGCCAGCAGCTTAGAATGGGGCGGCTACACCTTC. This gives the protein CASSLEWGGYTF.